The 10 T cell receptor beta chains below come from one sample, sequenced in a study of T cells after somatic rescue of genetic block. TCRdb keeps only in-frame clones here, not all; method: immunoSEQ multiplex PCR. The sample lists 110,000 or so clones, 90% to 95% occurring once. The sequencing sample was made of peripheral blood mononuclear cells (PBMCs). The receptors here all came from a woman aged 18-29 years.

The gene calls are TRBV5-1 and TRBJ1-1; the D gene is possibly TRBD1 (6 bases). Germline V gene sequence: CDR1 SGHRS, CDR2 YFSETQ. This CDR3 spans 14 amino acids. The germline V and J ends were trimmed by 0 bases and 5 bases, with 11 bases remaining between them. Here the CDR3 reads CASSLDRVGTEAFF. The CDR3 nucleotides are TGCGCCAGCAGCTTGGACAGGGTGGGTACTGAAGCTTTCTTT.

The chain uses TRBV5-4 and TRBJ2-1; TRBD2 agrees at 15 bases. The CDR3 has 17 residues. Unmatched junction bases numbered 2, after V lost 4 bases and J lost 0 bases. The germline V gene encodes CDR1 SGHNT and CDR2 YYREEE (reference sequence). Here the CDR3 reads CASSPGLAGGSYNEQFF. The CDR3 nucleotides read TGTGCCAGCAGCCCGGGACTAGCGGGGGGCTCCTACAATGAGCAGTTCTTC.

The CDR3 spells CASSEAQFSYEQYF. The CDR3 DNA sequence: TGTGCCAGCAGTGAAGCGCAATTTTCCTACGAGCAGTACTTC. This chain uses TRBV6-1 with TRBJ2-7; D ambiguous. Germline values: CDR1 MNHNS, CDR2 SASEGT. The V and J ends lost 0 bases and 1 base respectively, with 7 bases between them. The CDR3 totals 14 residues.

The CDR3: CASSQSTTGQGRGYTF. The CDR3 DNA follows: TGTGCCAGCAGCCAATCGACCACGGGACAGGGGAGGGGCTACACCTTC. This chain connects TRBV4-2 to TRBJ1-2; 10 bases align to TRBD1. The CDR3 totals 16 residues. The germline V gene has CDR1 LGHNA and CDR2 YNFKEQ. V was clipped by 2 bases and J by 8 bases; unmatched bases: 11.

This chain joins TRBV29-1 and TRBJ2-5; TRBD1 might be the D (6 bases). CDR3 length: 16 residues. Germline CDR1 reads SQVTM; CDR2 reads ANQGSEA. The V end lost 3 bases, the J end lost 4 bases, and 21 bases lay between the germline ends. CDR3 loop: CSVEGAGASPGETQYF. The CDR3 DNA follows: TGCAGCGTTGAGGGGGCAGGAGCGTCGCCGGGAGAGACCCAGTACTTC.

The rearrangement uses TRBV5-1 and TRBJ2-7; D is unclear. V shed 0 bases and J shed 7 bases, with 17 bases lying between them. Germline assignment: CDR1 SGHRS and CDR2 YFSETQ. This CDR3 region has 15 residues. CDR3 in DNA: TGCGCCAGCAGCTTGGCTGGGTTCCCAAGGCGGGAGCAGTACTTC. This gives the protein CASSLAGFPRREQYF.

The CDR3, as DNA: TGCGCCAGCAGCTTGGGGCGGGGAGGCTATGGCTACACCTTC. Translated, it gives CASSLGRGGYGYTF. The V gene is TRBV5-1, the J gene TRBJ1-2; D ambiguous. The V and J ends lost 0 bases and 4 bases respectively, with 10 bases between them. The length of the CDR3 is 14 residues. Looked up from germline, CDR1 is SGHRS and CDR2 is YFSETQ.

The rearrangement links TRBV7-2 to TRBJ1-1; 7 positions agree with TRBD1. CDR3 length: 13 residues. The germline gives CDR1 SGHTA, CDR2 FQGNSA. The J segment lost 8 bases and the V segment lost 2 bases, leaving 5 bases of the junction unmatched. The chain's CDR3 is CASSLSQGGEAFF. DNA of the CDR3: TGTGCCAGCAGCTTATCGCAGGGGGGCGAAGCTTTCTTT.

The CDR3 DNA follows: TGTGCCAGCTCACGATCCCGGGCAGAGGGTAACTATGGCTACACCTTC. Its translation is CASSRSRAEGNYGYTF. The V and J genes are TRBV18 and TRBJ1-2; D gene unclear. Germline V lookup: CDR1 KGHSH, CDR2 LQKENI. Trimming removed 4 bases from V and 1 base from J, with 16 bases in between. The CDR3 runs 16 residues.

This clone was recorded only once. The rearrangement joins TRBV18 to TRBJ2-7; 7 positions agree with TRBD1. This CDR3 contains 15 residues. V shed 3 bases, J shed 5 bases, and the junction held 10 bases outside the gene matches. Per germline, CDR1 KGHSH and CDR2 LQKENI. Here the CDR3 DNA reads TGTGCCAGCTCACCTGGGGAGACAGGGCCCCACGAGCAGTACTTC. It specifies CASSPGETGPHEQYF.